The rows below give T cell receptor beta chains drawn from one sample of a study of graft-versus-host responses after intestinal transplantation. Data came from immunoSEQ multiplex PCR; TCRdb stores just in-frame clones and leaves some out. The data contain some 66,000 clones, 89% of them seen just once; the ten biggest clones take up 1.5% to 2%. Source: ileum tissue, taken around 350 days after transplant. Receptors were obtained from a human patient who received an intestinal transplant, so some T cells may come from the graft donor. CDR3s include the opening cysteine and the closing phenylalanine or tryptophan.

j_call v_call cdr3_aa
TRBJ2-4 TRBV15 CATSRERAGGIKNIQYF
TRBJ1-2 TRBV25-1 CASSEGDGYTF
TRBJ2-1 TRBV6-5 CASSTSIMDEQFF
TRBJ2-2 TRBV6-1 CASRHRETGELFF
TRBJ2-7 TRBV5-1 CASSFIRGRSSYEQYF
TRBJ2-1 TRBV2 CASSDESQDEQFF
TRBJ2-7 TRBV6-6 CASRPGQTSYEQYF
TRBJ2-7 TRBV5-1 CASSLLQGDYEQYF
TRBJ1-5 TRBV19 CASSLGLGQPQHF
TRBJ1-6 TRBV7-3 CASSPGTGALHF
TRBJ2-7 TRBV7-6 CASSSAEGTGNYEQYF
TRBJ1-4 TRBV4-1 CASSLSGRGQPRTNEKLFF
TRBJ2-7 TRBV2 CASSGLTFYEQYF
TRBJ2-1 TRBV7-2 CASSSQSGLASFNEQFF
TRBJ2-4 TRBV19 CASSIDPSRTLAKNIQYF
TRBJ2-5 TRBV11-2 CASSLVFKEETQYF